Presented here are 25 T cell receptor beta chains from one specimen sequenced in a study of blood T cell repertoires in COVID-19. The protocol was immunoSEQ multiplex PCR, while the TCRdb copy is restricted to in-frame clones and leaves out a portion. This sample has under 300,000 clones, with approximately 85% found just once. What was sequenced was peripheral blood. These TCRs come from a man older than 75 with acute or convalescent COVID-19.

J is TRBJ1-3 and V is TRBV3-1 (or the pseudogene TRBV3-2); D is undetermined. Deletions cut 4 bases from V and 0 bases from J, with 16 bases between. CDR1 is LGHDT and CDR2 is YNNKEL in the germline V gene (reference sequence). The CDR3 has 17 residues. The CDR3 DNA is TGTGCCAGCAGCCTCCCGGGAGCGAGCATCTCTGGAAACACCATATATTTT. This sequence encodes CASSLPGASISGNTIYF.

Only one count was recorded for this clone. The genes are TRBV7-2 and TRBJ1-3, with D unresolved. Germline V gives CDR1 SGHTA, CDR2 FQGNSA. V shed 0 bases and J shed 3 bases, with 6 bases lying between them. The CDR3 contains 14 residues. CDR3 nucleotides: TGTGCCAGCAGCTTAGCGAACAGTGGAAACACCATATATTTT. Amino acid sequence: CASSLANSGNTIYF.

The rearrangement links TRBV28 to TRBJ1-5; 7 bases are shared with TRBD1. The CDR3 loop spans 13 amino acids. Trimming removed 4 bases from V and 7 bases from J; junction bases left unmatched: 4. CDR1 and CDR2 from the germline V gene are MDHEN and SYDVKM. CDR3 sequence reads: CASSYNRGQPQHF. The CDR3 DNA sequence: TGTGCCAGCAGTTATAACAGGGGCCAGCCCCAGCATTTT.

The chain combines TRBV5-1 with TRBJ2-5; D may be TRBD1 (6 bases). Germline V gene lookup returns CDR1 SGHRS and CDR2 YFSETQ. Trimming cost V 3 bases and J 5 bases, with 14 bases left between them. This CDR3 comprises 14 residues. CDR3 in amino acids: CASSWQGSGETQYF. Here the CDR3 DNA reads TGCGCCAGCAGCTGGCAGGGGTCGGGGGAGACCCAGTACTTC.

V and J are TRBV6-5 and TRBJ1-4; TRBD1 agrees at 9 bases. The J segment lost 8 bases and the V segment lost 5 bases, leaving 6 bases of the junction unmatched. Germline assignment: CDR1 MNHEY and CDR2 SVGAGI. There are 14 residues in the CDR3. In DNA form, the CDR3 reads TGTGCCAGCAGTCAGACAGGGGGAGGCGAAAAACTGTTTTTT. Translation: CASSQTGGGEKLFF.

V and J are TRBV28 and TRBJ1-1; possibly TRBD1 for D (5 bases). Germline lookup yields CDR1 MDHEN and CDR2 SYDVKM. The V end was cut by 8 bases, the J end by 0 bases, with 16 bases between. The length of the CDR3 is 15 residues. For the CDR3, the DNA is TGTGCCAGCCTTGGGGGGGGTACTATGAACACTGAAGCTTTCTTT. Encoded protein: CASLGGGTMNTEAFF.

The gene calls are TRBV4-1 and TRBJ1-4; TRBD1 matches 11 bases. The CDR3 sequence is 18 residues long. Per germline, CDR1 MGHRA and CDR2 YSYEKL. Trimming cost V 5 bases and J 7 bases; bases outside gene matches: 15. The CDR3 DNA reads as TGCGCCAGCAGCTGGCGAGGACAGGGGGCCCCTGAGACTGAAAAACTGTTTTTT. It codes for CASSWRGQGAPETEKLFF.

V gene TRBV28 combines with J gene TRBJ1-6; TRBD1 agrees at 9 bases. Germline lookup yields CDR1 MDHEN and CDR2 SYDVKM. The CDR3 is 14 residues long. With 6 bases clipped from V and 9 bases from J, the junction kept 6 bases outside the gene matches. CDR3 protein: CASSTRTGVSPLHF. CDR3 nucleotide sequence: TGTGCCAGCAGCACCAGGACAGGGGTTTCACCCCTCCACTTT.

Here the CDR3 DNA reads TGTGCCACCAGCAGAGATCCCCCAGCGGGGGGGGGAAAGACCCAGTACTTC. Translating gives CATSRDPPAGGGKTQYF. The chain combines TRBV15 with TRBJ2-5; the match to TRBD2 covers 10 bases. The V and J ends lost 0 bases and 6 bases, in that order; junction bases with no gene match: 10. Germline V lookup: CDR1 LNHNV, CDR2 YYDKDF (reference sequence). This CDR3 comprises 17 residues.

This clone was seen just once. The chain links TRBV13 to TRBJ1-1; D gene ambiguous. The CDR3 is 15 amino acids. Germline V CDR1 and CDR2: PRHDT, FYEKMQ (reference sequence). V shed 0 bases and J shed 4 bases, with 12 bases lying between them. The CDR3 loop is CASSLGREGVTEAFF. The CDR3 DNA follows: TGTGCCAGCAGCTTAGGCCGGGAGGGAGTCACTGAAGCTTTCTTT.

The J gene is TRBJ1-6, the V gene TRBV10-3, with TRBD1 matching 7 bases. Losses at the gene ends were 0 bases for V and 8 bases for J; bases not matched to a gene: 1. Germline CDR1 reads ENHRY; CDR2 reads SYGVKD. This CDR3 is built from 14 residues. The CDR3 coding sequence is TGTGCCATCAGTGAGTCAACAGGGGATTCACCCCTCCACTTT. Translated: CAISESTGDSPLHF.

The rearrangement joins TRBV18 to TRBJ1-1; a weak D match, TRBD1 (6 bases). The germline gives CDR1 KGHSH, CDR2 LQKENI. This CDR3 spans 14 amino acids. Deletions cut 3 bases from V and 2 bases from J, with 10 bases between. The CDR3 DNA is TGTGCCAGCTCACCCAGGGGATCAAACACTGAAGCTTTCTTT. It specifies CASSPRGSNTEAFF. The full variable domain, its missing parts supplied by reference TRBV18 and TRBJ1-1, is NAGVMQNPRHLVRRRGQEARLRCSPMKGHSHVYWYRQLPEEGLKFMVYLQKENIIDESGMPKERFSAEFPKEGPSILRIQQVVRGDSAAYFCASSPRGSNTEAFFGQGTRLTVV.

V gene TRBV18 combines with J gene TRBJ1-3, with D possibly TRBD1 on 6 matching bases. The CDR3 loop spans 16 amino acids. V lost 4 bases, J lost 0 bases, and 13 bases lay in between. From germline, CDR1 is KGHSH and CDR2 LQKENI. CDR3 loop: CASSRSGQLSGNTIYF. Written as DNA, the CDR3 is TGTGCCAGCTCACGATCAGGACAGCTCTCTGGAAACACCATATATTTT.

The rearrangement uses TRBV11-2 and TRBJ2-1; TRBD2 agrees at 8 bases. This CDR3 contains 15 residues. After removal of 1 base from V and 6 bases from J, the junction contained 5 bases not matched to a gene. Germline lookup yields CDR1 SGHAT and CDR2 FQNNGV. For the CDR3, the DNA is TGTGCCAGCAGCTTAGCGGGGGGGGCCATCAATGAGCAGTTCTTC. As protein: CASSLAGGAINEQFF.

This clone was seen once. V and J are TRBV15 and TRBJ2-7; D is possibly TRBD2 (5 bases). This CDR3 is 15 amino acids long. The V and J ends lost 5 bases and 3 bases respectively, with 17 bases between them. Germline lookup yields CDR1 LNHNV and CDR2 YYDKDF (reference sequence). Here the CDR3 reads CATSHQRAKDYEQYF. CDR3 DNA: TGTGCCACCAGCCATCAGAGGGCAAAAGACTACGAGCAGTACTTC.

The V gene is TRBV6-5, the J gene TRBJ1-4, with D perhaps matching TRBD1 (6 bases). Trimming took off 5 bases at V and 7 bases at J, with 17 bases between the two ends. The CDR3 loop spans 15 amino acids. The germline V gene encodes CDR1 MNHEY and CDR2 SVGAGI. The CDR3 loop is CASSPGQLSSEKLFF. The CDR3 DNA is TGTGCCAGCAGTCCCGGACAGCTAAGTTCTGAAAAACTGTTTTTT.

The V gene is TRBV5-6, the J gene TRBJ1-2, with 12 bases lining up with TRBD1. The V segment lost 3 bases and the J segment 3 bases; nucleotides outside the gene matches: 9. The CDR3 runs to 17 residues. Germline V gene data show CDR1 as SGHDT and CDR2 as YYEEEE. The CDR3, as DNA: TGTGCCAGCAGCTCCTTGGGACAGGGGGCGCAACACTATGGCTACACCTTC. The encoded protein is CASSSLGQGAQHYGYTF.

The chain recombines TRBV19 with TRBJ2-3; no clear D gene. Germline V gene lookup returns CDR1 LNHDA and CDR2 SQIVND (reference sequence). This CDR3 spans 15 amino acids. V lost 0 bases and J 0 bases, leaving 7 bases between the germline ends. DNA of the CDR3: TGTGCCAGTAGTATAGATCTCACTAGCACAGATACGCAGTATTTT. Translation gives CASSIDLTSTDTQYF.

This clone was detected only once. The genes are TRBV5-1 and TRBJ2-5, with 7 positions matching TRBD2. V shed 5 bases and J 5 bases; nucleotides not matched to a gene: 18. The CDR3 totals 17 residues. CDR1 is SGHRS and CDR2 is YFSETQ in the germline V gene. The chain's CDR3 is CASSKRAGETKRETQYF. The DNA for the CDR3 is TGCGCCAGCAGTAAAAGGGCGGGGGAGACTAAGAGGGAGACCCAGTACTTC.

The CDR3 nucleotides read TGTGCCAGCAGTTGGGGGACAGGGGAGCAGCCCCAGCATTTT. Protein: CASSWGTGEQPQHF. The chain employs TRBV28 and TRBJ1-5; TRBD1 aligns across 10 bases. After removal of 4 bases from V and 7 bases from J, the junction contained 4 bases not matched to a gene. There are 14 residues in the CDR3. Germline CDR1 MDHEN, CDR2 SYDVKM.

V and J are TRBV29-1 and TRBJ2-5; possibly TRBD1 for D (6 bases). Trimming cost V 6 bases and J 1 base, with 9 bases left between them. Germline-derived CDR1 and CDR2 are SQVTM and ANQGSEA. CDR3 length: 12 residues. The CDR3 is CSVGQTQETQYF. CDR3 DNA sequence: TGCAGCGTCGGACAGACCCAAGAGACCCAGTACTTC.

This clone was seen a single time. The chain employs TRBV4-2 and TRBJ2-7; 8 bases fit TRBD1. This CDR3 region has 15 residues. Germline trimming cut 3 bases from V and 5 bases from J; bases unmatched to any gene: 9. From germline, CDR1 is LGHNA and CDR2 YNFKEQ. CDR3 amino acids: CASSQPGQGLNEQYF. The CDR3 DNA is TGTGCCAGCAGCCAGCCCGGACAGGGACTCAACGAGCAGTACTTC.

The chain joins TRBV5-1 to TRBJ2-1; 10 nucleotides match TRBD1. This CDR3 is built from 16 residues. V gave up 5 bases and J gave up 6 bases; unmatched junction bases: 11. The V gene's germline CDR1 is SGHRS and CDR2 YFSETQ. The CDR3 spells CASSKDRDRGFNEQFF. For the CDR3, the DNA is TGCGCCAGCAGTAAAGACCGGGACAGGGGCTTCAATGAGCAGTTCTTC.

This chain joins TRBV16 and TRBJ1-5; possible D gene TRBD1, 6 bases. Germline assignment: CDR1 KGHSY and CDR2 FQNENV. This CDR3 is built from 17 residues. Trimming pared 4 bases from V and 5 bases from J, leaving 21 bases between. In nucleotides, the CDR3 is TGTGCCAGCAGCCCCTTCAGATCGGGCAGGGGAGATCAGCCCCAGCATTTT. Its protein product is CASSPFRSGRGDQPQHF.

The V and J genes are TRBV19 and TRBJ1-1; 7 bases map to TRBD1. Per the germline V gene, CDR1 is LNHDA and CDR2 is SQIVND (reference sequence). V shed 6 bases, J shed 1 base, and the junction held 5 bases outside the gene matches. The CDR3 is 14 amino acids. The CDR3 loop reads CASSHRGPNTEAFF. In DNA form, the CDR3 reads TGTGCCAGTAGCCACAGGGGTCCGAACACTGAAGCTTTCTTT.